This T cell receptor beta chain was found in a study of shared clonotypes between healthy human individuals. Selected positively for CCR7 and CD45RO-negative, naive CD8 cells excluded terminally differentiated effector memory CD45RA+ cells. Method: immunoSEQ multiplex PCR; TCRdb's copy keeps in-frame clones and lacks some. This sample carries roughly 2.1 million clones, more than 85% of them seen once, and the ten largest clones take 1.5% to 2%. Study-level results: Generation of non-shared clonotypes was less probable than generation of clonotypes shared by all four donors.

The ends were cut back, 3 bases at V and 6 bases at J, with 21 bases in the middle. Germline lookup yields CDR1 MGHRA and CDR2 YSYEKL. The CDR3 totals 16 residues. To note about this clone: Antigen specificity is unknown.

The TCR sequence derives from a young man in good health. Some clones in this sample may be carry-over from other donors' samples. This chain uses TRBV4-1 with TRBJ2-7; D might be TRBD2 (5 bases). Sequencing was done on a sample of naive CD8+ T cells from PBMCs. CDR3 in amino acids: CASSHTSGSIQSEQYF. CDR3 in DNA: TGCGCCAGCAGCCACACTAGTGGCTCTATTCAAAGCGAGCAGTACTTC.